A single sample is the source of the 29 T cell receptor beta chains below, sequenced in a study of identical twins. Using its own MiXCR run on the 5' RACE reads, TCRdb lists one record per CDR3 protein. The sample holds 400,000 to 550,000 distinct CDR3 sequences, around 24% seen once. The sample was also reused in another study, on T cells expressing NK-cell markers.

Sequences were obtained from CD4+ T cells sorted from blood. These receptors were collected from a woman between 18 and 30 years old in good health.

This clonotype was seen more than once but under ten times. The rearrangement uses TRBV7-7 and TRBJ2-3; D ambiguous. The germline CDR1 and CDR2 sequences are SSHAT and FNYEAQ (reference sequence). V was clipped by 6 bases and J by 4 bases, with 8 bases between them. This CDR3 has 12 residues. The DNA for the CDR3 is TGTGCCAGCAGATATAGGTCAGATACGCAGTATTTT. This sequence encodes CASRYRSDTQYF.

V and J are TRBV5-1 and TRBJ2-7, with 7 bases identical to TRBD1. Germline lookup yields CDR1 SGHRS and CDR2 YFSETQ. The CDR3 sequence is 14 residues long. Unmatched junction bases numbered 7, after V lost 5 bases and J lost 2 bases. For the CDR3, the DNA is TGCGCCAGCAGACAGGGGATGGAAGCCTACGAGCAGTACTTC. Amino acids: CASRQGMEAYEQYF.

This chain connects TRBV4-1 to TRBJ1-3; the D is unclear. V dropped 4 bases and J dropped 4 bases, with 11 bases sitting between them. Germline V lookup: CDR1 MGHRA, CDR2 YSYEKL. CDR3 length: 14 residues. The CDR3 coding sequence is TGCGCCAGCAGCCCCCCGGGCCTCGGAAACACCATATATTTT. Translating it yields CASSPPGLGNTIYF.

This clonotype was detected only a few times. The chain has TRBV18 and TRBJ2-5, with unresolved D. CDR3 length: 15 amino acids. Germline lookup yields CDR1 KGHSH and CDR2 LQKENI. V lost 4 bases and J lost 5, with 17 bases in between. Here the CDR3 reads CASSLAGGLGETQYF. The CDR3 coding sequence is TGTGCCAGCTCACTGGCAGGTGGGCTTGGGGAGACCCAGTACTTC.

The table lists this clonotype with many counts. The V call is TRBV12-3 or TRBV12-4, the J call TRBJ1-1; possibly TRBD1 for D (5 bases). V lost 6 bases and J lost 10, with 15 bases in between. This CDR3 contains 12 residues. The CDR3 bases are TGTGCCAGCAGACAGGTGGGGGTGGGAGCTTTCTTT. Its translation: CASRQVGVGAFF.

The V call is TRBV6-6, the J call TRBJ2-1, with TRBD2 as a possible D gene (5 bases). Germline V gene data show CDR1 as MNHNY and CDR2 as SVGAGI (reference sequence). CDR3 length: 12 amino acids. V shed 4 bases and J shed 6 bases, with 7 bases lying between them. This chain's CDR3 is CASSSAGNEQFF. The CDR3 DNA follows: TGTGCCAGCAGTTCCGCGGGCAATGAGCAGTTCTTC.

This chain links TRBV5-1 with TRBJ2-5; no definite D call. CDR1 is SGHRS, CDR2 YFSETQ, per germline. Trimming took off 1 base at V and 2 bases at J, with 15 bases between the two ends. CDR3 length: 16 residues. CDR3 region: CASSLSQVVGQETQYF. In nucleotides, the CDR3 is TGCGCCAGCAGCTTGAGTCAGGTGGTCGGGCAAGAGACCCAGTACTTC.

The V call is TRBV3-1, the J call TRBJ1-2; 9 bases are a match to TRBD1. With V trimmed by 8 bases and J by 4 bases, 5 bases remained unmatched. The CDR3 is 13 amino acids. Germline CDR1 LGHDT, CDR2 YNNKEL (reference sequence). CDR3 nucleotides: TGTGCCAGCGAGGGACAGGGCCTCTATGGCTACACCTTC. It specifies CASEGQGLYGYTF.

The rearrangement joins TRBV18 to TRBJ1-2; D gene unclear. CDR1 and CDR2 (germline): KGHSH, LQKENI. This CDR3 comprises 13 residues. V was cut by 2 bases and J by 5 bases, with 9 bases left in between. CDR3 DNA sequence: TGTGCCAGCTCACCAACGGAAGGGTATGGCTACACCTTC. Its translation: CASSPTEGYGYTF. The whole variable domain, remainder taken from reference TRBV18 and TRBJ1-2, is NAGVMQNPRHLVRRRGQEARLRCSPMKGHSHVYWYRQLPEEGLKFMVYLQKENIIDESGMPKERFSAEFPKEGPSILRIQQVVRGDSAAYFCASSPTEGYGYTFGSGTRLTVV.

The rearrangement links TRBV20-1 to TRBJ2-2; D might be TRBD1 or TRBD2, each matching 6 bases. CDR1 is DFQATT and CDR2 is SNEGSKA in the germline V gene (reference sequence). The CDR3 sequence is 14 residues long. V shed 0 bases and J shed 6 bases, with 11 bases lying between them. The chain's CDR3 is CSARELEGAGELFF. CDR3 nucleotides: TGCAGTGCTAGAGAGTTGGAGGGGGCCGGGGAGCTGTTTTTT.

This clonotype turned up a few times. DNA for the CDR3: TGTGCCAGCAGCTTAGCCGAGGTCTCTGCCGGGGAGCTGTTTTTT. Translated: CASSLAEVSAGELFF. This rearrangement joins TRBV7-9 to TRBJ2-2; D remains ambiguous. CDR3 length equals 15 residues. The germline CDR1 and CDR2 sequences are SEHNR and FQNEAQ (reference sequence). V gave up 0 bases and J gave up 6 bases, with 11 bases separating them.

This sequence joins TRBV5-1 and TRBJ2-7; 8 nucleotides align to TRBD2. CDR3 length: 15 residues. V lost 0 bases and J lost 2; bases outside the gene matches: 4. Germline V gene data show CDR1 as SGHRS and CDR2 as YFSETQ. CDR3 residues: CASSLGGTRAYEQYF. The DNA for the CDR3 is TGCGCCAGCAGCTTGGGCGGGACTAGGGCCTACGAGCAGTACTTC.

J is TRBJ2-7 and V is TRBV5-1, with TRBD2 identical over 8 bases. The germline V gene has CDR1 SGHRS and CDR2 YFSETQ. The CDR3 sequence is 17 residues long. With 0 bases clipped from V and 2 bases from J, the junction kept 10 bases outside the gene matches. The CDR3 DNA reads as TGCGCCAGCAGCTTGGCCCCGTTTAGCGGGGCCACCTACGAGCAGTACTTC. Its protein is CASSLAPFSGATYEQYF.

The chain links TRBV14 to TRBJ2-1; D perhaps matches TRBD1 (6 bases). This CDR3 has 16 amino acids. The V end lost 3 bases, the J end lost 9 bases, and 21 bases lay between the germline ends. From germline, CDR1 is SGHDN and CDR2 FVKESK. The CDR3 sequence is CASSHRTVLGFTEQFF. As DNA, the CDR3 is TGTGCCAGCAGCCACCGGACAGTGCTAGGATTCACTGAGCAGTTCTTC.

J is TRBJ2-5 and V is TRBV5-1; D tentatively fits TRBD1 or TRBD2 (5 bases each). CDR3 length equals 15 residues. V lost 7 bases, J lost 2 bases, and 18 bases lay in between. The germline CDR1 and CDR2 sequences are SGHRS and YFSETQ. The CDR3 bases are TGCGCCAGCGCCCGGGGCTCCTCCGTACAAGAGACCCAGTACTTC. The encoded protein is CASARGSSVQETQYF.

The rearrangement links TRBV5-5 to TRBJ2-5; 13 positions match TRBD2. V dropped 4 bases and J dropped 6; count of bases not matched to a gene: 12. The CDR3 is 17 residues long. Germline V gene data show CDR1 as SGHKS and CDR2 as YYEKEE (reference sequence). Here the CDR3 DNA reads TGTGCCAGCAGCCCCGGACTAGCGGGAGTCACTGTGAAGACCCAGTACTTC. This gives the protein CASSPGLAGVTVKTQYF.

This clonotype appeared a few times. The CDR3 DNA reads as TGCGCCAGCAGCTCGGTTCTCGGCTACGAGCAGTACTTC. Translated, it gives CASSSVLGYEQYF. The genes are TRBV5-1 and TRBJ2-7; D uncertain. Trimming stripped 3 bases from V and 3 bases from J, with 10 bases between. Germline V gives CDR1 SGHRS, CDR2 YFSETQ. This CDR3 spans 13 amino acids.

This chain uses TRBV29-1 with TRBJ2-3; D is uncertain. The V end lost 3 bases, the J end lost 10 bases, and 14 bases lay between the germline ends. Germline V CDR1 and CDR2: SQVTM, ANQGSEA. The length of the CDR3 is 12 residues. The CDR3 DNA reads as TGCAGCGTTGAGTTTGCTACTGGGGCGCAGTATTTT. It is translated as CSVEFATGAQYF.

The rearrangement joins TRBV3-1 to TRBJ2-3, with D possibly being TRBD2 (6 bases). V was cut by 1 base and J by 1 base, with 12 bases left in between. Germline CDR1 reads LGHDT; CDR2 reads YNNKEL (reference sequence). This CDR3 spans 16 amino acids. CDR3 nucleotides: TGTGCCAGCAGCCAAGTCTCCGGGGGAGGCACAGATACGCAGTATTTT. As protein: CASSQVSGGGTDTQYF.

CDR3 coding DNA: TGTGCCAGCAGCTCCGGAGATGGACAGGGGGCGCCTGGCTACACCTTC. Translated, it gives CASSSGDGQGAPGYTF. The V gene is TRBV21-1, the J gene TRBJ1-2; the listed D gene, TRBD1, was not tested against the DNA. TRBV21-1 is a pseudogene. This CDR3 has 16 amino acids.

This clonotype was counted between two and nine times. The gene calls are TRBV9 and TRBJ1-2, with TRBD1 identical over 7 bases. V dropped 0 bases and J dropped 2; count of bases not matched to a gene: 7. Germline CDR1 reads SGDLS; CDR2 reads YYNGEE. CDR3 length: 16 amino acids. The CDR3 nucleotides read TGTGCCAGCAGCGTAGGAGGGGGCCAAGGAAACTATGGCTACACCTTC. It translates to CASSVGGGQGNYGYTF.

V and J are TRBV9 and TRBJ1-1; no firm D call. This CDR3 has 14 residues. V was clipped by 1 base and J by 3 bases, with 10 bases between them. Germline V lookup: CDR1 SGDLS, CDR2 YYNGEE. The CDR3, as DNA: TGTGCCAGCAGCGTACACGTCGGGGACACTGAAGCTTTCTTT. Translating it yields CASSVHVGDTEAFF. Drawing the rest from reference TRBV9 and TRBJ1-1, the complete variable domain is DSGVTQTPKHLITATGQRVTLRCSPRSGDLSVYWYQQSLDQGLQFLIQYYNGEERAKGNILERFSAQQFPDLHSELNLSSLELGDSALYFCASSVHVGDTEAFFGQGTRLTVV.

There are a few counts of this clonotype. The rearrangement joins TRBV15 to TRBJ1-2; a weak D match, TRBD1 (6 bases). Germline lookup yields CDR1 LNHNV and CDR2 YYDKDF (reference sequence). This CDR3 is 17 amino acids long. V gave up 8 bases and J gave up 3 bases, with 25 bases separating them. As DNA, the CDR3 is TGTGCCACCCGCCGGGACGTACAGGGAGGAGCGGACTATGGCTACACCTTC. Translated: CATRRDVQGGADYGYTF.

This clonotype was counted only a few times. This may be a read error: a much more frequent sequence differs by one nucleotide. V usage is TRBV29-1 and J usage is TRBJ2-5, with TRBD1 as a possible D gene (5 bases). Deletions cut 7 bases from V and 2 bases from J, with 11 bases between. CDR3 length: 12 amino acids. Germline V gives CDR1 SQVTM, CDR2 ANQGSEA. DNA for the CDR3: TGCAGCGCCAGGGAACAGCAAGAGACCCAGTACTTC. This translates into CSAREQQETQYF.

This chain connects TRBV20-1 to TRBJ2-7, with a weak D call TRBD1 (5 bases). Trimming took off 3 bases at V and 5 bases at J, with 17 bases between the two ends. CDR1 is DFQATT and CDR2 is SNEGSKA in the germline V gene (reference sequence). CDR3 size: 14 residues. The CDR3 DNA is TGCAGTGCTAGTGGAAGGGGTACTGCCCACGAGCAGTACTTC. Translated: CSASGRGTAHEQYF.

This clonotype was found a few times. J is TRBJ2-1 and V is TRBV5-1, with 8 positions matching TRBD2. CDR3 length: 17 residues. V shed 3 bases, J shed 6 bases, and the junction held 14 bases outside the gene matches. Germline V gives CDR1 SGHRS, CDR2 YFSETQ. CDR3 nucleotides: TGCGCCAGCAGCTCCGAGTTCCGACTAGCGAGGGGCAATGAGCAGTTCTTC. Residues: CASSSEFRLARGNEQFF. Supplemented by reference TRBV5-1 and TRBJ2-1, the full variable domain reads KAGVTQTPRYLIKTRGQQVTLSCSPISGHRSVSWYQQTPGQGLQFLFEYFSETQRNKGNFPGRFSGRQFSNSRSEMNVSTLELGDSALYLCASSSEFRLARGNEQFFGPGTRLTVL.

The V call is TRBV7-2, the J call TRBJ2-3; 8 nucleotides agree with TRBD1. The CDR3 has 15 residues. V shed 7 bases and J 4 bases; nucleotides not matched to a gene: 10. Germline values: CDR1 SGHTA, CDR2 FQGNSA. CDR3 sequence: CASNERGQGPDTQYF. As DNA, the CDR3 is TGTGCCAGCAACGAGCGAGGACAGGGCCCAGATACGCAGTATTTT.

This chain links TRBV12-3 or TRBV12-4 with TRBJ2-7; D unclear. This CDR3 region has 13 residues. V lost 3 bases and J 0 bases, leaving 6 bases between the germline ends. The CDR3 loop is CASSLMSSYEQYF. CDR3 in DNA: TGTGCCAGCAGTTTGATGAGCTCCTACGAGCAGTACTTC.

The chain uses TRBV7-9 and TRBJ2-1, with D maybe TRBD1 (5 bases). The CDR3 runs 13 residues. V was cut by 3 bases and J by 14 bases, with 17 bases left in between. The germline V gene has CDR1 SEHNR and CDR2 FQNEAQ (reference sequence). CDR3 sequence reads: CASSLSTGTQKFF. The CDR3 DNA reads as TGTGCCAGCAGCTTGAGCACAGGAACCCAGAAGTTCTTC.